This T cell receptor (beta chain) emerged from a study of blood T cells in healthy people across ages. The sample holds a few counts of this clonotype. The CDR3 totals 14 residues. Trimming cost V 4 bases and J 6 bases, with 15 bases left between them. The germline gives CDR1 SQVTM, CDR2 ANQGSEA. Together with a sample-barcoded 5' primer, a J-beta primer mix was included in a second PCR lasting about 6 to 11 cycles. TCRdb recomputed calls from the 5' RACE reads with MiXCR, one row per CDR3 protein. The sample carries under 1 million distinct CDR3 sequences, roughly 44% recorded once. J is TRBJ1-4 and V is TRBV29-1, with D uncertain. This clonotype was obtained from a man between 60 and 75 years old in good health. The sample consisted of blood. CDR3 in DNA: TGCAGCGTTGGGAAGGGCAAGAGGGATGAAAAACTGTTTTTT. It is translated as CSVGKGKRDEKLFF.